This TCR beta chain was observed in a study of T cell responses to AZD1222 COVID-19 vaccine (dated by TCRdb to about 2021). Looking at the study overall: TCR sequencing covered some 250 trial participants: 200 to 220 given two doses of AZD1222 and 26 given two doses of MenACWY control vaccine. Trial participants were enrolled into age subgroups of 18-55, 56-69 and 70-plus years, which contained about 150, 27 and 61 TCR-sequenced participants, respectively. What the work shows at the level of the full study, not this receptor alone: Because no samples from the day 14 peak response were available, repertoires could be characterized only after the peak T cell response. Reportedly, close to half of the unique spike-specific TCRs recognized epitopes lying outside the regions that are mutated in the B.1.351 and B.1.1.7 variants. Spike-specific TCR breadth and depth rose significantly after two AZD1222 doses compared with day 0 and with MenACWY recipients. The vaccine-associated CD4 TCRs covered the entire spike protein, and the dominant responses fell in regions 160-218 and 743-854. In the small 56-69-year group, the increase in depth fell short of significance, most likely because of low power. Conclusions about previously exposed vaccinees were limited because only five to seven AZD1222 recipients were SARS-CoV-2 seropositive at baseline. Participants were mostly white British, with more females than males. The authors suggested clonal diversity may have been underestimated.

With respect to this clone: Its specific antigen is unknown. The record has no base qualities; no much larger clone is one base away.

The CDR3 regions of human TCRbeta chains were analyzed by immunosequencing. The authors processed their data as follows. Repertoire TCRs were checked for matches against a reference library of SARS-CoV-2-specific TCRs that had been generated using the MIRA antigen-specificity platform. Breadth meant the fraction of unique TCRs that were SARS-CoV-2-associated, whereas depth meant the fraction of total T cells that were SARS-CoV-2-associated. Using the MIRA data, every spike-specific TCR was mapped to the spike region that the TCR reacted to and assigned to either a CD4 or a CD8 class. Log10-transformed breadth and depth values were compared by one-way ANOVA with Sidak's multiple comparisons tests. TCRdb mirrors the immuneACCESS table, restricted to in-frame sequences. Some clones are absent from its copies; in checked studies, under half trace to an unresolved V gene, and the reason for the others is unknown. D and trimming come from the DNA, and the V and J calls and clone size come from that table. The sample yields approximately 220,000 clones; more than 85% were counted once. Together, the top ten hold 1% of the sample.

According to the germline V gene (reference sequence), CDR1 reads MNHNY and CDR2 reads SVGAGI. V is shortened by 3 bases, J by 1 base, and the region joining them spans 6 bases. Counted from cysteine to phenylalanine, this CDR3 has 13 amino acids. The read is trimmed to its CDR3 DNA, 39 bases read in frame from base 1. In the paper's terms, the time point label means: baseline before first vaccination. The sample's treatment or condition label is to be understood as: meningococcal conjugate vaccine given as trial control. Samples from vaccinated people were obtained from the UK trials COV001 and COV002, which included a single-blind randomized controlled phase 2/3 trial of AZD1222 (ChAdOx1 nCoV-19) in healthy adults. Trial participant PBMC samples were collected at day 0 and day 28 after the second dose for TCRbeta chain sequencing.

Sequencing used peripheral blood, obtained on day 0 of MenACWY control vaccination. The V and J genes are TRBV6-6 and TRBJ1-1; no D gene can be assigned with confidence. The clonotype comes from an adult in good health. The nucleotide sequence reads TGTGCCAGCAGTTATTTGACGAACACTGAAGCTTTCTTT. Translated, this gives CASSYLTNTEAFF.